The 28 T cell receptor beta chains in this list originate from one sample, sequenced in a study of T cells in Graves' hyperthyroidism and ophthalmopathy. Amplification of TCR beta CDR3 regions was performed using RNA transcripts as template. Initially, a first-round RT-PCR of the TCR CDR3 employed the HTBI primer set. Each CDR3 protein is one row after TCRdb ran MiXCR on the multiplex PCR reads. Altogether around 300,000 distinct CDR3 sequences are present, about 25% being singletons, with the ten largest covering roughly a quarter. The sequenced sample was blood. All receptors come from a man aged 40-50 years with Graves' hyperthyroidism that later progressed to Graves' ophthalmopathy.

This clonotype was counted at least ten times. V usage is TRBV28 and J usage is TRBJ1-6, with D possibly matching TRBD1 (5 bases). This CDR3 is built from 14 residues. Germline V lookup: CDR1 MDHEN, CDR2 SYDVKM. Trimming cost V 1 base and J 9 bases, with 10 bases left between them. In DNA, the CDR3 is TGTGCCAGCAGTTTATTTGGGGCTAGTTCACCCCTCCACTTT. As protein: CASSLFGASSPLHF.

This clonotype was found once. The chain links TRBV5-1 to TRBJ2-5; no firm D call. The length of the CDR3 is 16 residues. V was clipped by 2 bases and J by 1 base, with 15 bases between them. Germline loops: CDR1 SGHRS, CDR2 YFSETQ. The CDR3 loop is CASSFWRSNTQETQYF. CDR3 DNA sequence: TGCGCCAGCAGCTTTTGGCGTTCTAACACCCAAGAGACCCAGTACTTC.

There are many counts of this clonotype. The chain uses TRBV29-1 and TRBJ2-7; 7 bases align to TRBD2. V shed 2 bases, J shed 0 bases, and the junction held 4 bases outside the gene matches. The CDR3 is 14 residues long. Germline loops: CDR1 SQVTM, CDR2 ANQGSEA. The CDR3 protein is CSVEFAGVSYEQYF. The CDR3 DNA reads TGCAGCGTTGAATTTGCGGGAGTCTCCTACGAGCAGTACTTC.

This clonotype has a count of ten or more. V usage is TRBV6-5 and J usage is TRBJ2-2; possibly TRBD1 for D (5 bases). V shed 6 bases and J shed 3 bases, with 5 bases lying between them. CDR1 and CDR2 from the germline V gene are MNHEY and SVGAGI. This CDR3 comprises 12 residues. CDR3 nucleotide sequence: TGTGCCAGCAGCAGGGACACCGGGGAGCTGTTTTTT. Its protein product is CASSRDTGELFF.

The gene calls are TRBV6-1 and TRBJ1-2; D is unresolved. This CDR3 has 14 amino acids. V lost 2 bases, J lost 4 bases, and 11 bases lay in between. The germline gives CDR1 MNHNS, CDR2 SASEGT. Here the CDR3 DNA reads TGTGCCAGCAGTGAACTTGGACCGTCCTATGGCTACACCTTC. The encoded protein is CASSELGPSYGYTF.

This clonotype was seen repeatedly, ten times or more. The CDR3 loop reads CSVEQGPETQYF. The DNA for the CDR3 is TGCAGCGTTGAACAGGGTCCGGAGACCCAGTACTTC. The rearrangement links TRBV29-1 to TRBJ2-5, with D possibly matching TRBD1 (5 bases). Germline V CDR1 and CDR2: SQVTM, ANQGSEA. Trimming cost V 2 bases and J 5 bases, with 9 bases left between them. This CDR3 is built from 12 residues.

This clonotype was detected ten times or more. The chain carries TRBV10-1 and TRBJ1-1; 7 bases line up with TRBD1. CDR1 is WNHNN, CDR2 SYGVQD, per germline (reference sequence). The CDR3 covers 15 residues. The V segment lost 0 bases and the J segment 6 bases; nucleotides outside the gene matches: 7. CDR3 protein: CASSESHRGRAEAFF. CDR3 DNA: TGCGCCAGCAGTGAGTCGCACAGGGGACGCGCTGAAGCTTTCTTT.

The table lists this clonotype with many counts. The chain combines TRBV12-5 with TRBJ2-7; D might be TRBD1 (6 bases). Trimming removed 4 bases at V and 5 bases at J, with 6 bases between. This CDR3 contains 11 residues. Germline CDR1 reads LGHNT; CDR2 reads FRNRAP. The DNA of the CDR3 is TGTGCTAGTGGTTACAGGGACGAGCAGTACTTC. Translated: CASGYRDEQYF.

The V and J genes are TRBV6-1 and TRBJ2-7, with D perhaps being TRBD1 or TRBD2 (6 bases each). From germline, CDR1 is MNHNS and CDR2 SASEGT. V lost 7 bases and J 4 bases, leaving 23 bases between the germline ends. This CDR3 is 16 amino acids long. As DNA, the CDR3 is TGTGCCAGCACCACACGGGGGTCAGGGGCATCATACGAGCAGTACTTC. Amino acid sequence: CASTTRGSGASYEQYF.

The rearrangement links TRBV6-2 or TRBV6-3 to TRBJ2-7; possibly TRBD2 for D (6 bases). Germline loops: CDR1 MNHEY, CDR2 SVGEGT. The germline V and J ends were trimmed by 7 bases and 4 bases, with 20 bases remaining between them. The CDR3 extends over 15 amino acids. CDR3 protein: CASTGARGGGYEQYF. The CDR3 nucleotides are TGTGCCAGCACCGGAGCGCGAGGTGGGGGGTACGAGCAGTACTTC.

This clonotype showed up many times. J is TRBJ1-1 and V is TRBV12-3 or TRBV12-4; no firm D call. This CDR3 has 12 residues. Trimming removed 6 bases from V and 6 bases from J, with 11 bases in between. The CDR3 reads CASSLLDAEAFF. The CDR3 nucleotides read TGTGCCAGCAGCCTGTTGGACGCTGAAGCTTTCTTT.

This clonotype appeared many times. This chain connects TRBV6-1 to TRBJ2-7, with 13 bases fitting TRBD2. Looked up from germline, CDR1 is MNHNS and CDR2 is SASEGT. The length of the CDR3 is 16 residues. The junction had 8 bases not matched to a gene; V was cut back by 8 bases and J by 1 base. CDR3 protein: CASVGLAGFNSYEQYF. Written as DNA, the CDR3 is TGTGCCAGCGTGGGACTAGCGGGATTTAATTCCTACGAGCAGTACTTC.

This clonotype occurred many times. This chain joins TRBV12-3 or TRBV12-4 and TRBJ1-1, with D hard to call. Between the trimmed V and J ends, which lost 6 bases and 1 base, there was a span of 9 bases. The CDR3 consists of 13 residues. CDR3 sequence reads: CASRFIENTEAFF. CDR3 bases: TGTGCCAGCAGGTTCATCGAGAACACTGAAGCTTTCTTT.

This clonotype has ten or more counts. V and J are TRBV5-1 and TRBJ2-5; D not certain. V was trimmed by 2 bases and J by 4 bases, leaving 6 bases between them. Germline V gene sequence: CDR1 SGHRS, CDR2 YFSETQ. The CDR3 loop spans 12 amino acids. In nucleotides, the CDR3 is TGCGCCAGCAGCTTCCCGGCAGAGACCCAGTACTTC. Translation: CASSFPAETQYF.

This clonotype was counted many times. The limits of the CDR3 on the DNA are not certain, so only TCRdb's listed CDR3 is given. The chain uses TRBV25-1 and TRBJ1-1; TRBD1, the D gene given by the table, was not confirmed from the DNA. The CDR3 spans 13 residues, counting both ends. Germline assignment: CDR1 MGHDK and CDR2 SYGVNS. This CDR3 reads CASILGPNTEALF.

This clonotype was detected only a few times. The chain employs TRBV6-2 or TRBV6-3 and TRBJ1-2; no firm D call. CDR3 length: 13 amino acids. V shed 2 bases and J shed 1 base, with 5 bases lying between them. The germline gives CDR1 MNHEY, CDR2 SVGEGT. CDR3 amino acids: CASSYGGNYGYTF. The DNA of the CDR3 is TGTGCCAGCAGTTACGGCGGTAACTATGGCTACACCTTC.

This chain uses TRBV7-3 with TRBJ1-1; D gene ambiguous. The CDR3 has 13 residues. V was pared by 5 bases and J by 2 bases, with 9 bases between. Per germline, CDR1 SGHTA and CDR2 FQGTGA. CDR3 nucleotides: TGTGCCAGCAGCGAGGACGGAAACACTGAAGCTTTCTTT. This gives the protein CASSEDGNTEAFF. Combining the CDR3 with reference TRBV7-3 and TRBJ1-1 gives the whole variable domain GAGVSQTPSNKVTEKGKYVELRCDPISGHTALYWYRQSLGQGPEFLIYFQGTGAADDSGLPNDRFFAVRPEGSVSTLKIQRTERGDSAVYLCASSEDGNTEAFFGQGTRLTVV.

In its sample, this clonotype was seen a few times. The rearrangement joins TRBV28 to TRBJ2-7; no definite D call. The CDR3 covers 11 residues. V was shortened by 3 bases and J by 7 bases, with 7 bases between the two germline ends. CDR1 and CDR2 (germline): MDHEN, SYDVKM. In DNA, the CDR3 is TGTGCCAGCAGTTTTTCCTCTGAGCAGTACTTC. Its translation is CASSFSSEQYF. Full variable domain (outside the CDR3, taken from reference TRBV28 and TRBJ2-7): DVKVTQSSRYLVKRTGEKVFLECVQDMDHENMFWYRQDPGLGLRLIYFSYDVKMKEKGDIPEGYSVSREKKERFSLILESASTNQTSMYLCASSFSSEQYFGPGTRLTVT.

This rearrangement joins TRBV28 to TRBJ2-7; weak D call: TRBD2 (7 bases). V was trimmed by 10 bases and J by 5 bases, leaving 18 bases between them. The CDR3 consists of 13 residues. The germline V gene has CDR1 MDHEN and CDR2 SYDVKM. Here the CDR3 DNA reads TGTGCCATTCAAGGGGGGGCCGCTAACGAGCAGTACTTC. It yields the protein CAIQGGAANEQYF.

The V and J genes are TRBV11-3 and TRBJ2-2; TRBD2 aligns across 7 bases. The CDR3 length is 20 residues. Germline V CDR1 and CDR2: SGHNT, YENEEA. The trim removed 1 base at V and 4 bases at J, leaving 18 bases unmatched. CDR3 sequence (DNA): TGTGCCAGCAGCTTAGGCCCCAGGTTGGCGGGAGCGCGAATCACCGGGGAGCTGTTTTTT. It specifies CASSLGPRLAGARITGELFF.

This clonotype was seen a few times. V gene TRBV12-3 or TRBV12-4 combines with J gene TRBJ2-2, with D perhaps matching TRBD2 (5 bases). CDR3 length: 12 residues. V lost 8 bases and J lost 8, with 12 bases in between. The CDR3 spells CASLAPGGELFF. The CDR3 bases are TGTGCCAGCCTCGCCCCGGGGGGGGAGCTGTTTTTT.

This clonotype was recorded at least ten times. The chain is built from TRBV20-1 and TRBJ1-2; no clear D. From germline, CDR1 is DFQATT and CDR2 SNEGSKA (reference sequence). The germline V and J ends were trimmed by 7 bases and 1 base, with 10 bases remaining between them. This CDR3 has 12 residues. The CDR3 coding sequence is TGCAGTGTAAGGAGTCATAACTATGGCTACACCTTC. This sequence encodes CSVRSHNYGYTF.

This clonotype occurred many times. The gene calls are TRBV25-1 and TRBJ2-5; 7 positions match TRBD2. The germline V gene encodes CDR1 MGHDK and CDR2 SYGVNS. The CDR3 covers 13 residues. V lost 7 bases and J lost 5; bases outside the gene matches: 7. The CDR3 protein is CASTRGVGETQYF. CDR3 bases: TGTGCCAGCACCCGGGGGGTAGGGGAGACCCAGTACTTC.

The chain carries TRBV15 and TRBJ2-2; 7 bases line up with TRBD1. This CDR3 is built from 16 residues. Germline CDR1 reads LNHNV; CDR2 reads YYDKDF (reference sequence). V trimming: 3 bases; J trimming: 3 bases; junction bases outside the gene matches: 7. The CDR3 DNA reads TGTGCCACCAGCAGGCCGGGACAGCTATACACCGGGGAGCTGTTTTTT. Protein: CATSRPGQLYTGELFF.

This clonotype was found many times. The gene calls are TRBV7-3 and TRBJ2-2, with TRBD1 matching 7 bases. Looked up from germline, CDR1 is SGHTA and CDR2 is FQGTGA. V shed 4 bases and J 3 bases; nucleotides not matched to a gene: 2. This CDR3 contains 14 residues. The CDR3 DNA is TGTGCCAGCAGCTCACAGGGGTACACCGGGGAGCTGTTTTTT. It encodes CASSSQGYTGELFF.

This clonotype was seen ten or more times. V and J are TRBV29-1 and TRBJ2-7, with D unclear. Germline CDR1 is SQVTM and CDR2 is ANQGSEA. The CDR3 loop spans 11 amino acids. Between the trimmed V and J ends, which lost 4 bases and 3 bases, there was a span of 7 bases. CDR3 amino acids: CSVGHSYEQYF. The CDR3 nucleotides read TGCAGCGTTGGTCACAGCTACGAGCAGTACTTC.

The chain recombines TRBV20-1 with TRBJ2-5, with 8 bases that match TRBD1. The CDR3 is 15 amino acids. The germline V gene has CDR1 DFQATT and CDR2 SNEGSKA (reference sequence). V lost 4 bases to trimming and J lost 9 bases; unmatched junction nucleotides: 16. The CDR3 loop reads CSAIHAGTGPEPQYF. CDR3 in DNA: TGCAGTGCTATCCACGCCGGGACAGGTCCGGAGCCCCAGTACTTC.

This clonotype came up many times. This chain connects TRBV12-3 or TRBV12-4 to TRBJ2-7, with D hard to call. The CDR3 contains 11 residues. Trimming pared 6 bases from V and 7 bases from J, leaving 10 bases between. In DNA, the CDR3 is TGTGCCAGCAGCCAAACACTTGAGCAGTACTTC. It specifies CASSQTLEQYF.